Below are 5 T cell receptor beta chains sequenced from a single sample in a study of blood T cell repertoires in COVID-19 (dated by TCRdb to 2020 to 2021). Libraries were constructed by the immunoSEQ multiplex PCR assay. The table was pulled from immuneACCESS by TCRdb, which kept in-frame rearrangements only. Such tables lose some clones; where checked, under half of the loss comes from unresolved V genes, and the rest has no known cause. The sample yields roughly 100,000 clones; 80% to 85% were counted once. The top ten hold over 15% of the sample. The sample taken for sequencing was peripheral blood. These receptors all come from an elderly woman with acute or convalescent COVID-19.

V gene TRBV9 combines with J gene TRBJ2-1; the match to TRBD2 covers 12 bases. V shed 4 bases, J shed 9 bases, and the junction held 8 bases outside the gene matches. This CDR3 is built from 15 residues. The germline V gene encodes CDR1 SGDLS and CDR2 YYNGEE. CDR3 protein: CASSPPSGRAVEQFF. CDR3 sequence (DNA): TGTGCCAGCAGCCCCCCTAGCGGGAGGGCCGTTGAGCAGTTCTTC.

V usage is TRBV27 and J usage is TRBJ1-6; TRBD1 agrees at 8 bases. Looked up from germline, CDR1 is MNHEY and CDR2 is SMNVEV (reference sequence). V dropped 5 bases and J dropped 8; count of bases not matched to a gene: 5. The CDR3 is made up of 14 amino acids. CDR3 residues: CASSADRAYSPLHF. The CDR3 nucleotides are TGTGCCAGCAGTGCGGACAGGGCCTATTCACCCCTCCACTTT.

A word on this clone: A read error may produce the germline difference seen at one junction end. V gene TRBV19 combines with J gene TRBJ1-3; no definite D call. CDR3 length equals 16 residues. Germline V gene sequence: CDR1 LNHDA, CDR2 SQIVND (reference sequence). In DNA form, the CDR3 reads TGTGCCAGTAGTAGCTTTGCCCAATCCGGCGGAAACATCATATATTTT. Protein product: CASSSFAQSGGNIIYF. The full variable domain, with the rest looked up from reference TRBV19 and TRBJ1-3, is DGGITQSPKYLFRKEGQNVTLSCEQNLNHDAMYWYRQDPGQGLRLIYYSQIVNDFQKGDIAEGYSVSREKKESFPLTVTSAQKNPTAFYLCASSSFAQSGGNIIYFGEGSWLTVV.

V is TRBV6-6 and J is TRBJ1-1, with TRBD1 as a possible D gene (5 bases). The CDR3 is made up of 11 amino acids. The germline gives CDR1 MNHNY, CDR2 SVGAGI (reference sequence). The V end was cut by 2 bases, the J end by 11 bases, with 9 bases between. DNA of the CDR3: TGTGCCAGCAGTTACGGAGGGGATGCTTTCTTT. This sequence encodes CASSYGGDAFF.

The rearrangement links TRBV18 to TRBJ1-1, with 11 bases fitting TRBD1. The germline V gene has CDR1 KGHSH and CDR2 LQKENI. The ends lost 6 bases at V and 3 bases at J; junction bases unmatched: 6. This CDR3 has 15 residues. CDR3 DNA sequence: TGTGCCAGCTCCCAAGGGACAGGGGGAGACACTGAAGCTTTCTTT. As protein: CASSQGTGGDTEAFF.